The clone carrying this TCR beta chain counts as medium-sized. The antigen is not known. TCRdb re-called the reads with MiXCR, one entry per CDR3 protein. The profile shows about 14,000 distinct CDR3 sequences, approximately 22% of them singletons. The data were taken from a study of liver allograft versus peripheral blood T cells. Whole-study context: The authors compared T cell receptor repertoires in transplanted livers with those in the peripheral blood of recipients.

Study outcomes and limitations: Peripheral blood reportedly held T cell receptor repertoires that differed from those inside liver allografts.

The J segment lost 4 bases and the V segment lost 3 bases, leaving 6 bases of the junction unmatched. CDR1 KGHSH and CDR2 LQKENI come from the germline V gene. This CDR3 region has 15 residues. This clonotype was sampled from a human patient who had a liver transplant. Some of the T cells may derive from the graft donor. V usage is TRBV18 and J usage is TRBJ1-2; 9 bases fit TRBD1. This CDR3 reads CASSPDWTGVYGYTF. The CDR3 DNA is TGTGCCAGCTCACCGGATTGGACAGGGGTCTATGGCTACACCTTC.